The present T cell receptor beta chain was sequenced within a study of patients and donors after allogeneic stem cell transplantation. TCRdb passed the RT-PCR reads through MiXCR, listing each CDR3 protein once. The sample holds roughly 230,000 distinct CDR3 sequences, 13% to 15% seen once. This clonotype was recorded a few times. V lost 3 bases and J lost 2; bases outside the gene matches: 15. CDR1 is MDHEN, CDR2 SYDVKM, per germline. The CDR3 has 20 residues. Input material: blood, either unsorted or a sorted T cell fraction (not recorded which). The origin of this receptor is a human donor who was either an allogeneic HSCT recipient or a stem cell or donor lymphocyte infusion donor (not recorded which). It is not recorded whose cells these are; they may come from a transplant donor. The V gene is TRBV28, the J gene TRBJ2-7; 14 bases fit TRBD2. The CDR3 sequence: CASSFPPATSGGALPYEQYF. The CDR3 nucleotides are TGTGCCAGCAGTTTCCCCCCTGCGACTAGCGGGGGGGCCTTACCCTACGAGCAGTACTTC.